This T cell receptor beta chain was sequenced during a study of CD8+ T cells in alopecia areata (dated by TCRdb to 2016 to 2019). Some background on the complete study: The treated patients, all with moderate-to-severe alopecia areata, were enrolled in an open-label pilot trial of oral tofacitinib given at 5 to 10 mg twice daily. Tofacitinib was administered for 6 to 18 months, and 6 months of follow-up off drug were then conducted to assess delayed response and recurrence. In treated patients, disease severity was measured using the SALT score, which gives the percentage of scalp surface area affected. The study used high-throughput TCRbeta sequencing to examine T cell clonal expansion in alopecia areata, in both the C3H/HeJ mouse model and human patients. On the human side, TCRbeta sequencing was run on scalp tissue and on sorted CD4+ and CD8+ peripheral blood T cells from healthy controls and from alopecia areata patients with either patchy or totalis/universalis disease. Tofacitinib-treated patients had biopsies at baseline and at 4 and 24 weeks of treatment, with a later scalp biopsy in several patients. Clonality in the scalp was compared among normal scalp (n=4), patchy alopecia areata scalp (n=8), and alopecia totalis/universalis scalp (n=8). RNA came from the PAXgene miRNA kit for fixed scalp, the miRNeasy kit for PBMCs, and the RNeasy kit for mouse skin. TCRbeta CDR3 regions were amplified by immunoSEQ multiplex PCR with 35 Vbeta forward and 13 Jbeta reverse primers.

Notes on this clone: This receptor's antigen is unknown. Per-base qualities were not stored, and no clone one base away is much larger.

What the work shows at the level of the full study, not this receptor alone: TCR sequences shared between patients were less clear than in mice, possibly partly because of HLA diversity in the patient population. Tofacitinib significantly decreased scalp clonality and the number of expanded CD8+ clones among the top 100 scalp clones. Many expanded lesional clones were found to persist in scalp and blood during tofacitinib treatment, and relapse after treatment cessation may be partly explained by this persistence. Unlike mouse skin, where gammadelta T cells dominate, normal human skin contains resident alphabeta T cells that get sequenced too, which complicates analysis of the scalp TCR repertoire. Higher clonality and more expanded CD8+ clones were observed in lesional scalp than in normal scalp, particularly in alopecia totalis/universalis, a finding suggestive of antigenic drive. The treated cohort was small, with a single nonresponder, so links between baseline CD8+ expansion and response need larger studies.

What this sample's time point label stands for: less than five weeks on oral tofacitinib. The sample's treatment or condition label, in plain terms: oral pan-JAK inhibitor, 5-10 mg twice daily. From alopecia areata patients, peripheral blood was collected along with lesional scalp punch biopsies. PBMCs were isolated by density centrifugation and stained for CD3, CD4 and CD8, and CD4+ and CD8+ T cells were sorted on a FACSAria. From the germline V gene, CDR1 is SNHLY and CDR2 is FYNNEI. The CDR3, cysteine through phenylalanine, is 13 amino acids long. Only the CDR3 DNA is retained, 39 bases long and in frame from the first base. A distance of 11 bases separates the germline ends of V and J, which lose 3 bases and 5 bases respectively. Library generation was performed with the immunoSEQ multiplex PCR assay. For TCR sequencing, RNA was extracted from every sample and reverse transcribed into cDNA to serve as template. SuperScript III was used for first-strand cDNA synthesis, primed with a 2:1 mix of oligo-dT and random hexamers. Amplification bias was assessed with a synthetic immune receptor repertoire, and residual bias was removed computationally. Per the source publication's procedure: Raw reads were preprocessed to remove errors, and CDR3 was defined by IMGT conventions from the conserved cysteine to phenylalanine. Clonality was calculated as 1 minus Shannon entropy normalized by log2 of the number of productive unique TCRs. Whether scalp clones were CD4 or CD8 was inferred by matching scalp TCRbeta sequences against CD4 and CD8 repertoires sorted from blood. Imported from immuneACCESS, the table was reduced by TCRdb to in-frame sequences with V and J called. These copies leave out some clones; in studies compared against another copy, an unresolved V gene accounts for under half, and the cause of the remainder is not known. That table is the source of V, J and clone size, and D and trimming were worked out from the DNA. The sample table holds about 74,000 clones, of which about 30% were seen once. The ten largest account for about 15% of the sample.

The clonotype was recovered from a human donor with alopecia areata. This specimen was CD8+ T cells sorted from blood, taken at week 4, from a patient treated with tofacitinib. The chain joins TRBV2 to TRBJ2-7, with the D gene tentatively TRBD1 or TRBD2, based on 6 matching bases in each. The DNA sequence follows: TGTGCCAGCAGTGATCGGGGGCAAGACGAGCAGTACTTC. This is translated as CASSDRGQDEQYF.